The entry that follows covers one T cell receptor beta chain sequence. The antigen is unknown. This specimen comes from a study of cytomegalovirus exposure and HLA in healthy donors. Study background: In terms of ancestry, the Caucasian-associated cluster contained about 80% of the 300 to 400 genotyped donors. Broader study findings: The availability of immune exposure information extended only to CMV serostatus. The investigators catalogued 150 or so TCR beta chains as cytomegalovirus-associated. Most TCR beta V segments were productive about 87% or about 30% of the time in an earlier analysis.

Trimming shortened V by 4 bases and J by 1 base, and 29 bases separated the two germline ends. CDR3 size: 20 residues. Germline V gives CDR1 KGHSH, CDR2 LQKENI. Primers: 60 Vbeta forward and 13 Jbeta reverse. The protocol was immunoSEQ multiplex PCR, while the TCRdb copy is restricted to in-frame clones and leaves out a portion. The sample shows roughly 220,000 clones, approximately 80% of them seen only once. The chain joins TRBV18 to TRBJ2-7, with TRBD2 as a possible D gene (6 bases). The sequenced sample consisted of PBMCs. The clonotype was recovered from a man aged 25 to 40 in good health and CMV-seronegative. DNA of the CDR3: TGTGCCAGCTCACAGGTCATGGGACTCTCTCCCCCCTTTGAATCCTACGAGCAGTACTTC. Amino acids: CASSQVMGLSPPFESYEQYF.